These 20 T cell receptor beta chains originate from one sample sequenced in a study of T cell repertoires in cytomegalovirus infection. Antigens of these TCRs are unknown. TCRdb re-called the reads through MiXCR, storing one row per CDR3 protein. The sample lists under 850,000 distinct CDR3 sequences, roughly a third occurring once. This specimen was cultured PBMCs, taken from culture after CMV antigen stimulation. The origin of the receptors is a human donor in good health (CMV status not recorded). Some clones in this sample may be carry-over from other donors' samples.

This clonotype was found many times. V and J are TRBV7-2 and TRBJ1-2; D not resolved. The CDR3 consists of 13 residues. Looked up from germline, CDR1 is SGHTA and CDR2 is FQGNSA. V lost 2 bases and J 4 bases, leaving 8 bases between the germline ends. As DNA, the CDR3 is TGTGCCAGCAGCTTATGGGTATCCTATGGCTACACCTTC. Translated, it gives CASSLWVSYGYTF.

V gene TRBV28 combines with J gene TRBJ2-5, with 7 bases matching TRBD2. Germline V gives CDR1 MDHEN, CDR2 SYDVKM. The CDR3 sequence is 16 residues long. V lost 6 bases, J lost 0 bases, and 10 bases stayed unmatched. CDR3 coding DNA: TGTGCCAGCAGCCCCAGTTCCGGGGGGTACCAAGAGACCCAGTACTTC. This gives the protein CASSPSSGGYQETQYF.

This clonotype was seen once. The V gene is TRBV4-1, the J gene TRBJ1-2, with TRBD1 matching 8 bases. Germline V CDR1 and CDR2: MGHRA, YSYEKL. V was clipped by 1 base and J by 3 bases; unmatched bases: 7. The CDR3 consists of 16 residues. CDR3 sequence: CASSQADRDSYYGYTF. CDR3 in DNA: TGCGCCAGCAGCCAAGCGGACAGGGACTCATACTATGGCTACACCTTC.

The chain employs TRBV12-3 or TRBV12-4 and TRBJ1-5; D uncertain. This CDR3 region has 14 residues. The V end was cut by 4 bases, the J end by 4 bases, with 11 bases between. The CDR3 protein is CASSSRATNQPQHF. The CDR3 nucleotides read TGTGCCAGCAGTTCCCGGGCCACTAATCAGCCCCAGCATTTT.

The chain employs TRBV28 and TRBJ2-2, with D perhaps being TRBD1 or TRBD2 (6 bases each). This CDR3 is built from 15 residues. Germline CDR1 and CDR2: MDHEN and SYDVKM. V lost 8 bases, J lost 7 bases, and 20 bases lay in between. The CDR3 DNA reads TGTGCCAGCGGCCCCCCCACCAGGGGAGGCGGGGAGCTGTTTTTT. Translation: CASGPPTRGGGELFF.

This chain uses TRBV20-1 with TRBJ1-1; maybe TRBD1 (5 bases). The CDR3 is 12 amino acids. Trimming cost V 4 bases and J 8 bases, with 14 bases left between them. In germline, CDR1 is DFQATT, CDR2 SNEGSKA (reference sequence). CDR3: CSAIPDTLEAFF. Here the CDR3 DNA reads TGCAGTGCTATTCCGGACACGCTAGAAGCTTTCTTT.

This clonotype was counted only a few times. Written as DNA, the CDR3 is TGTGCCAGCAGTGTTCCCCCTCCCGGGACACCGAAGTACGAGCAGTACTTC. This gives the protein CASSVPPPGTPKYEQYF. This chain joins TRBV12-3 or TRBV12-4 and TRBJ2-7, with D maybe TRBD1 (6 bases). This CDR3 is 17 amino acids long. V lost 5 bases to trimming and J lost 4 bases, with 24 bases between them.

There are a few counts of this clonotype. The V and J genes are TRBV24-1 and TRBJ2-7; 7 bases line up with TRBD1. After removal of 4 bases from V and 0 bases from J, the junction contained 17 bases not matched to a gene. This CDR3 has 19 residues. Germline V gives CDR1 KGHDR, CDR2 SFDVKD. The CDR3 coding sequence is TGTGCCACCAGTGAGCCGACAGGGACCCGACACGAAAGCTCCTACGAGCAGTACTTC. Its translation is CATSEPTGTRHESSYEQYF.

This clonotype showed up just once. This rearrangement joins TRBV20-1 to TRBJ2-3, with no clear D. The CDR3 covers 14 residues. V was shortened by 0 bases and J by 6 bases, with 13 bases between the two germline ends. The germline CDR1 and CDR2 sequences are DFQATT and SNEGSKA (reference sequence). CDR3 residues: CSARDPATGDTQYF. In DNA, the CDR3 is TGCAGTGCTAGAGATCCGGCCACCGGGGATACGCAGTATTTT.

The chain is built from TRBV2 and TRBJ2-3, with D maybe TRBD1 (7 bases). Germline CDR1 is SNHLY and CDR2 is FYNNEI. This CDR3 comprises 12 residues. V was trimmed by 8 bases and J by 5 bases, leaving 11 bases between them. In DNA form, the CDR3 reads TGTGCCAGCTGCCAGGGGGGAGATACGCAGTATTTT. It translates to CASCQGGDTQYF.

The V and J genes are TRBV6-6 and TRBJ2-1, with D possibly matching TRBD2 (6 bases). The CDR3 is 19 residues long. The germline V gene encodes CDR1 MNHNY and CDR2 SVGAGI (reference sequence). V was trimmed by 0 bases and J by 2 bases, leaving 20 bases between them. The chain's CDR3 is CASSYSAGGLRLTYNEQFF. Here the CDR3 DNA reads TGTGCCAGCAGTTACTCCGCTGGGGGACTCCGTCTAACCTACAATGAGCAGTTCTTC.

The genes are TRBV19 and TRBJ2-2, with TRBD1 as a possible D gene (6 bases). Germline V gives CDR1 LNHDA, CDR2 SQIVND (reference sequence). The CDR3 has 12 amino acids. Trimming stripped 7 bases from V and 5 bases from J, with 8 bases between. The CDR3 spells CASKQGTGELFF. The CDR3 nucleotides read TGTGCCAGTAAACAGGGTACCGGGGAGCTGTTTTTT.

In this sample, this clonotype turned up once. J is TRBJ2-7 and V is TRBV4-1; D gene uncertain. The germline V and J ends were trimmed by 4 bases and 2 bases, with 15 bases remaining between them. Germline values: CDR1 MGHRA, CDR2 YSYEKL. The CDR3 length is 15 residues. The CDR3 DNA follows: TGCGCCAGCAGCCTCTCCAGTGACACCGCCTACGAGCAGTACTTC. Protein: CASSLSSDTAYEQYF.

V gene TRBV12-3 or TRBV12-4 combines with J gene TRBJ1-5; the D gene is possibly TRBD1 (5 bases). The CDR3 consists of 13 residues. Trimming removed 2 bases at V and 13 bases at J, with 15 bases between. The CDR3 sequence: CASSLSGTPRQHF. The CDR3 DNA sequence: TGTGCCAGCAGTTTATCCGGGACTCCAAGACAGCATTTT.

The rearrangement links TRBV20-1 to TRBJ1-6; D perhaps matches TRBD1 (6 bases). This CDR3 region has 17 residues. Germline values: CDR1 DFQATT, CDR2 SNEGSKA (reference sequence). V dropped 2 bases and J dropped 0 bases, with 14 bases sitting between them. The CDR3 coding sequence is TGCAGTGCTAGACCGACAGGACTGAGCTCCTATAATTCACCCCTCCACTTT. Translation gives CSARPTGLSSYNSPLHF.

The genes are TRBV20-1 and TRBJ1-4; D call uncertain. The CDR3 contains 10 residues. Trimming shortened V by 0 bases and J by 12 bases, and 5 bases separated the two germline ends. From germline, CDR1 is DFQATT and CDR2 SNEGSKA (reference sequence). CDR3 bases: TGCAGTGCTAGAGAGCTAGAACTGTTTTTT. Translated, it gives CSARELELFF.

This clonotype was seen ten or more times. This chain uses TRBV7-2 with TRBJ2-2; D may be TRBD1 (5 bases). CDR1 SGHTA and CDR2 FQGNSA come from the germline V gene. V was shortened by 5 bases and J by 4 bases, with 8 bases between the two germline ends. CDR3 length equals 13 residues. This CDR3 reads CASSDDSTGELFF. The CDR3 DNA is TGTGCCAGCAGCGACGACAGCACCGGGGAGCTGTTTTTT.

This clonotype was detected many times. The rearrangement links TRBV28 to TRBJ2-7; 8 nucleotides agree with TRBD2. Trimming at V came to 5 bases and at J to 0 bases, leaving 3 bases not matched to a gene. This CDR3 region has 14 residues. The V gene's germline CDR1 is MDHEN and CDR2 SYDVKM. The CDR3 spells CASSPLAGSYEQYF. In nucleotides, the CDR3 is TGTGCCAGCAGTCCCCTAGCGGGCTCCTACGAGCAGTACTTC.

This clonotype has just a few counts. The chain employs TRBV7-9 and TRBJ2-3; 8 bases fit TRBD2. This CDR3 region has 18 residues. V was clipped by 2 bases and J by 2 bases; unmatched bases: 12. The germline gives CDR1 SEHNR, CDR2 FQNEAQ (reference sequence). The CDR3 coding sequence is TGTGCCAGCAGCTTATACGGGAGGGCCGGAACGAACACAGATACGCAGTATTTT. Amino acid sequence: CASSLYGRAGTNTDTQYF.

This clonotype was detected ten times or more. The V gene is TRBV7-6, the J gene TRBJ2-5; 12 bases are shared with TRBD2. Germline-derived CDR1 and CDR2 are SGHVS and FNYEAQ. The J segment lost 5 bases and the V segment lost 3 bases, leaving 7 bases of the junction unmatched. The CDR3 is made up of 16 amino acids. The chain's CDR3 is CASSFRTSGTPETQYF. The CDR3 DNA follows: TGTGCCAGCAGCTTTCGGACTAGCGGGACCCCCGAGACCCAGTACTTC.